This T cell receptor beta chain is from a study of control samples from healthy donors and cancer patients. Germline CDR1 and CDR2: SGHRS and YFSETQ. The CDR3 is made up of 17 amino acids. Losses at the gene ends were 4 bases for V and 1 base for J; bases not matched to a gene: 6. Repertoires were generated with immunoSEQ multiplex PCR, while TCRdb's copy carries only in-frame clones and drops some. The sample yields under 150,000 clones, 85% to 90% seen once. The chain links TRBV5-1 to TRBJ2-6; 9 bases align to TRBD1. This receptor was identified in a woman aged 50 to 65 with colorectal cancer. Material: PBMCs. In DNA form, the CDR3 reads TGCGCCAGCAGCCGACAGGGGGTGTTTTCTGGGGCCAACGTCCTGACTTTC. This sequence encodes CASSRQGVFSGANVLTF.